The entry below describes one T cell receptor beta chain. Its cognate antigen is unknown. This entry is derived from a study of cytomegalovirus exposure and HLA in healthy donors. The CDR3 runs to 15 residues. CDR1 is MNHEY, CDR2 SVGAGI, per germline. The V segment lost 2 bases and the J segment 5 bases; nucleotides outside the gene matches: 5. These donors, healthy bone marrow donors, were studied. Notes on the study in general: Later work found most CMV-associated TCR beta chains apparently HLA-restricted. HLA alleles showed associations with some 17,000 TCR beta sequences in a later analysis, at a 0.05 false discovery rate.

PCR involved 60 Vbeta and 13 Jbeta primers. Produced via immunoSEQ multiplex PCR; TCRdb's table is partial and in-frame only. The table lists around 75,000 clones. The sequencing input was PBMCs. V and J are TRBV6-5 and TRBJ2-2, with 7 bases matching TRBD1. The receptor was isolated from a woman aged 60-75 years in good health and CMV-seronegative. The CDR3 loop is CASSYTGVRTGELFF. In nucleotides, the CDR3 is TGTGCCAGCAGTTACACAGGGGTACGAACCGGGGAGCTGTTTTTT.